The T cell receptor (beta chain) described here comes from a study of CD8 T cells in ankylosing spondylitis. General study findings and limits: The disease-linked clones had a CD8+ phenotype and low blood frequencies. Seemingly distinctive of ankylosing spondylitis blood was a TCR beta motif formed by eight highly homologous variants. Earlier work had already found some motif variants in reactive arthritis synovial fluid and blood. Researchers reportedly found disease-linked clones significantly enriched in matched ankylosing spondylitis synovial fluid.

Looked up from germline, CDR1 is SGHTS and CDR2 is YDEGEE. The CDR3 totals 13 residues. The germline V and J ends were trimmed by 4 bases and 2 bases, with 9 bases remaining between them. Worth noting for this clonotype: Antigen: not known.

Each CDR3 protein gets one entry after TCRdb re-called the 5' RACE reads with MiXCR. Among more than 600,000 distinct CDR3 sequences listed, 19% were seen once. This TCR derives from a male donor with ankylosing spondylitis. V gene TRBV5-8 combines with J gene TRBJ2-5; the D gene is possibly TRBD1 (5 bases). What was sequenced was blood, either unsorted or a sorted T cell fraction (not recorded which). CDR3 loop: CASSMQGQETQYF. The CDR3, as DNA: TGTGCCAGCAGCATGCAGGGTCAAGAGACCCAGTACTTC.